Here is one T cell receptor (beta chain) with its context. This sample is drawn from a study of blood T cell repertoires in COVID-19. In the study overall: Spain, Italy and the United States supplied samples that represented acute and convalescent COVID-19.

The assay was immunoSEQ multiplex PCR, and TCRdb's table has in-frame clones only and misses some. The sample contains about 360,000 clones, 83% of which appear only once. V lost 5 bases, J lost 2 bases, and 7 bases stayed unmatched. The CDR3 sequence is 15 residues long. CDR1 is MNHEY, CDR2 SVGAGI, per germline. The sequence came from a man under 40 with active or convalescent COVID-19. J is TRBJ1-2 and V is TRBV6-5, with 8 bases that match TRBD1. The sample comprised peripheral blood. The CDR3 reads CASSPGQGGNYGYTF. The CDR3, as DNA: TGTGCCAGCAGTCCCGGACAGGGAGGCAACTATGGCTACACCTTC.